These 28 T cell receptor beta chains originate from one sample sequenced in a study of shared clonotypes between healthy human individuals (dated by TCRdb to 2018 to 2020). CD8 naive samples were obtained by positive selection for CCR7 among CD45RO-negative cells, yielding a CD45RA+CCR7+ population from which TemRA cells were excluded. The method was the immunoSEQ multiplex PCR assay. Imported from immuneACCESS, the table was reduced by TCRdb to in-frame sequences with V and J called. These copies leave out some clones; in studies compared against another copy, an unresolved V gene accounts for under half, and the cause of the remainder is not known. Here the sample has approximately 810,000 clones; 80% to 95% occur a single time. Less than 25% of the sample goes to the ten largest clones. The specimen was naive CD8+ T cells sorted from blood. Taken with the paper, the label for cell subset or site translates to: CD45RA+CCR7+. Receptors were obtained from a man between 25 and 39 years old in good health.

DNA for the CDR3: TGTGCCAGCACATACCGGGCCCCCCGTGGTGAAAAACTGTTTTTT. Residues: CASTYRAPRGEKLFF. The genes are TRBV2 and TRBJ1-4; D uncertain. This CDR3 contains 15 residues. Trimming took off 7 bases at V and 7 bases at J, with 19 bases between the two ends. The germline CDR1 and CDR2 sequences are SNHLY and FYNNEI.

This rearrangement joins TRBV19 to TRBJ1-1; maybe TRBD1 (5 bases). Trimming removed 8 bases at V and 1 base at J, with 8 bases between. The CDR3 runs 12 residues. The germline V gene has CDR1 LNHDA and CDR2 SQIVND (reference sequence). The CDR3 DNA is TGTGCCAGTGTTCAGGGGAACACTGAAGCTTTCTTT. It codes for CASVQGNTEAFF.

This chain uses TRBV27 with TRBJ2-3, with 7 bases identical to TRBD2. With V trimmed by 6 bases and J by 3 bases, 9 bases remained unmatched. The germline V gene has CDR1 MNHEY and CDR2 SMNVEV (reference sequence). This CDR3 is 15 amino acids long. For the CDR3, the DNA is TGTGCCAGCAGCGCACGGTGGACTAGGACAGATACGCAGTATTTT. This gives the protein CASSARWTRTDTQYF.

Worth noting for this clone: Other nucleotide sequences from this sample produce the same CDR3. The chain uses TRBV9 and TRBJ2-7; the match to TRBD2 covers 8 bases. The CDR3 has 14 residues. Germline V gives CDR1 SGDLS, CDR2 YYNGEE. J was trimmed by 2 bases and V by 0 bases; bases with no gene match: 1. CDR3 sequence reads: CASSVGGGTYEQYF. For the CDR3, the DNA is TGTGCCAGCAGCGTAGGCGGGGGGACCTACGAGCAGTACTTC.

This clone was counted a few times. J is TRBJ2-7 and V is TRBV25-1; D is perhaps TRBD1 (6 bases). The CDR3 totals 12 residues. Germline V CDR1 and CDR2: MGHDK, SYGVNS. V was shortened by 8 bases and J by 3 bases, with 11 bases between the two germline ends. CDR3 bases: TGTGCCAGCGCCAGACAGGACTACGAGCAGTACTTC. This gives the protein CASARQDYEQYF.

The rearrangement joins TRBV5-6 to TRBJ1-1; perhaps TRBD1 as D (5 bases). Trimming stripped 3 bases from V and 2 bases from J, with 17 bases between. Germline V gene data show CDR1 as SGHDT and CDR2 as YYEEEE. The length of the CDR3 is 16 residues. The CDR3 region has the DNA TGTGCCAGCAGCTCGGAGCTGGGGCCACATAACACTGAAGCTTTCTTT. Translated, it gives CASSSELGPHNTEAFF.

V usage is TRBV4-1 and J usage is TRBJ2-7, with D perhaps assigned TRBD1 or TRBD2 (5 bases each). The V gene lost 5 bases and the J gene lost 0 bases, with 14 bases spanning the gap. Germline assignment: CDR1 MGHRA and CDR2 YSYEKL. This CDR3 spans 15 amino acids. The chain's CDR3 is CASSYRRGASYEQYF. In nucleotides, the CDR3 is TGCGCCAGCAGCTACCGCCGGGGCGCCTCCTACGAGCAGTACTTC.

Regarding this clone: Other nucleotide sequences from this sample produce the same CDR3. This chain uses TRBV29-1 with TRBJ2-7; a weak D match, TRBD1 (5 bases). V lost 6 bases to trimming and J lost 0 bases, with 9 bases between them. CDR1 and CDR2 (germline): SQVTM, ANQGSEA. CDR3 length: 12 amino acids. The CDR3 here is CSVLDNSYEQYF. DNA of the CDR3: TGCAGCGTCTTGGACAACTCCTACGAGCAGTACTTC.

The chain carries TRBV27 and TRBJ2-7, with 9 nucleotides matching TRBD2. This CDR3 region has 15 residues. The J segment lost 0 bases and the V segment lost 2 bases, leaving 2 bases of the junction unmatched. Germline assignment: CDR1 MNHEY and CDR2 SMNVEV (reference sequence). CDR3 in amino acids: CASSLGTSSSYEQYF. CDR3 nucleotides: TGTGCCAGCAGTTTAGGGACTAGCAGCTCCTACGAGCAGTACTTC.

The V call is TRBV10-3, the J call TRBJ2-2; 13 nucleotides match TRBD2. V lost 2 bases to trimming and J lost 4 bases; unmatched junction nucleotides: 7. Germline CDR1 and CDR2: ENHRY and SYGVKD. This CDR3 is 18 amino acids long. The CDR3 loop reads CAISEARLAGGGTGELFF. The DNA of the CDR3 is TGTGCCATCAGTGAGGCTAGACTAGCGGGAGGCGGCACCGGGGAGCTGTTTTTT.

The genes are TRBV6-5 and TRBJ2-1; 7 bases are shared with TRBD1. In germline, CDR1 is MNHEY, CDR2 SVGAGI. This CDR3 is 14 amino acids long. Trimming at V came to 7 bases and at J to 5 bases, leaving 8 bases not matched to a gene. In nucleotides, the CDR3 is TGTGCCAGCACCCCGAGGGGGCGGGACAATGAGCAGTTCTTC. Translated: CASTPRGRDNEQFF.

The chain couples TRBV5-4 to TRBJ2-7; D unresolved. V was cut by 2 bases and J by 5 bases, with 8 bases left in between. CDR1 is SGHNT and CDR2 is YYREEE in the germline V gene (reference sequence). This CDR3 has 12 amino acids. The CDR3 nucleotides read TGTGCCAGCAGCTTATTTAGTAACGAGCAGTACTTC. Its translation is CASSLFSNEQYF.

V gene TRBV7-6 combines with J gene TRBJ2-5; 13 bases are a match to TRBD2. The CDR3 consists of 16 residues. J lost 7 bases, V lost 4 bases, and 9 bases had no gene match. CDR1 is SGHVS and CDR2 is FNYEAQ in the germline V gene. The CDR3 sequence: CASSSRLAGGKGTQYF. The CDR3 DNA is TGTGCCAGCAGCTCTCGACTAGCGGGAGGTAAAGGGACCCAGTACTTC.

The chain is built from TRBV7-9 and TRBJ2-7, with 10 bases fitting TRBD1. Unmatched junction bases numbered 8, after V lost 2 bases and J lost 4 bases. Germline V gene sequence: CDR1 SEHNR, CDR2 FQNEAQ (reference sequence). The CDR3 sequence is 16 residues long. CDR3 sequence: CASSLSPTGGGYEQYF. In DNA, the CDR3 is TGTGCCAGCAGCTTATCGCCGACAGGGGGCGGGTACGAGCAGTACTTC.

Points on this clone: The sample contains more than one DNA sequence encoding this CDR3. The genes are TRBV9 and TRBJ2-7; D uncertain. V lost 0 bases, J lost 3 bases, and 7 bases lay in between. This CDR3 comprises 13 residues. Germline lookup yields CDR1 SGDLS and CDR2 YYNGEE. In nucleotides, the CDR3 is TGTGCCAGCAGCGTAGCTGGGGACTACGAGCAGTACTTC. Its protein product is CASSVAGDYEQYF.

This sequence joins TRBV27 and TRBJ1-2, with 7 nucleotides matching TRBD1. Trimming took 8 bases from V and 2 from J; bases not matched to a gene: 5. This CDR3 spans 13 amino acids. Germline V gene sequence: CDR1 MNHEY, CDR2 SMNVEV (reference sequence). The CDR3 reads CASALQGNYGYTF. CDR3 nucleotides: TGTGCCAGCGCCTTACAGGGGAACTATGGCTACACCTTC.

The V gene is TRBV10-3, the J gene TRBJ2-5; D possibly corresponds to TRBD1 (5 bases). This CDR3 spans 15 amino acids. V lost 10 bases and J lost 0, with 18 bases in between. CDR1 and CDR2 (germline): ENHRY, SYGVKD. The CDR3 reads CATIDQAGYQETQYF. The DNA for the CDR3 is TGTGCCACCATAGACCAGGCAGGGTACCAAGAGACCCAGTACTTC.

The rearrangement joins TRBV7-9 to TRBJ1-2, with TRBD1 identical over 10 bases. With 5 bases clipped from V and 5 bases from J, the junction kept 17 bases outside the gene matches. Germline CDR1 and CDR2: SEHNR and FQNEAQ (reference sequence). The CDR3 length is 18 residues. CDR3: CASSPSLGQGDPVYGYTF. In DNA, the CDR3 is TGTGCCAGCAGCCCCAGCCTTGGACAGGGGGATCCCGTATATGGCTACACCTTC.

The chain links TRBV19 to TRBJ2-1; TRBD2 might be the D (6 bases). The CDR3 is made up of 15 amino acids. Trimming removed 7 bases at V and 0 bases at J, with 13 bases between. Germline lookup yields CDR1 LNHDA and CDR2 SQIVND (reference sequence). For the CDR3, the DNA is TGTGCCAGTAACCCTAGCGCGAGCTCCTACAATGAGCAGTTCTTC. It encodes CASNPSASSYNEQFF.

The CDR3: CSVESGKENIQYF. In DNA, the CDR3 is TGCAGCGTGGAATCTGGGAAAGAAAACATTCAGTACTTC. The chain couples TRBV29-1 to TRBJ2-4, with D unclear. There are 13 residues in the CDR3. Germline loops: CDR1 SQVTM, CDR2 ANQGSEA. The V gene lost 6 bases and the J gene lost 5 bases, with 14 bases spanning the gap.

This chain links TRBV6-5 with TRBJ2-3, with TRBD1 matching over 7 bases. V lost 8 bases, J lost 2 bases, and 7 bases stayed unmatched. Germline V CDR1 and CDR2: MNHEY, SVGAGI. CDR3 length: 14 amino acids. Here the CDR3 reads CASAPGQNTDTQYF. The CDR3 nucleotides are TGTGCCAGCGCTCCGGGACAGAACACAGATACGCAGTATTTT.

The V call is TRBV5-6, the J call TRBJ2-3, with TRBD1 matching over 8 bases. Trimming cost V 2 bases and J 2 bases; bases outside gene matches: 7. Germline V gene lookup returns CDR1 SGHDT and CDR2 YYEEEE. The CDR3 extends over 16 amino acids. CDR3 protein: CASSFLDRGITDTQYF. The CDR3 DNA reads as TGTGCCAGCAGCTTCCTAGACAGGGGTATCACAGATACGCAGTATTTT.

The chain joins TRBV4-1 to TRBJ2-7; maybe TRBD1 (5 bases). Per germline, CDR1 MGHRA and CDR2 YSYEKL. The CDR3 spans 13 residues. Trimming took off 3 bases at V and 3 bases at J, with 9 bases between the two ends. For the CDR3, the DNA is TGCGCCAGCAGCCATCTAAGGGGCTACGAGCAGTACTTC. Protein: CASSHLRGYEQYF.

The chain links TRBV7-2 to TRBJ2-7, with D perhaps matching TRBD2 (6 bases). Germline CDR1 and CDR2: SGHTA and FQGNSA. V lost 2 bases to trimming and J lost 1 base, with 18 bases between them. This CDR3 has 17 amino acids. The CDR3 region is CASSLMLWATRSYEQYF. CDR3 DNA: TGTGCCAGCAGCTTAATGTTGTGGGCGACTAGGTCCTACGAGCAGTACTTC.

The chain carries TRBV7-6 and TRBJ2-7; D is unresolved. The V end was cut by 5 bases, the J end by 6 bases, with 14 bases between. The CDR3 has 13 amino acids. Germline V gives CDR1 SGHVS, CDR2 FNYEAQ. The CDR3, as DNA: TGTGCCAGCAGCGAAGAGCCGACCCGCGAGCAGTACTTC. This sequence encodes CASSEEPTREQYF.

The chain recombines TRBV11-2 with TRBJ2-3; the D gene is possibly TRBD2 (6 bases). With 5 bases removed from V and 1 base from J, the gap between germline ends came to 16 bases. The CDR3 spans 16 residues. Per germline, CDR1 SGHAT and CDR2 FQNNGV. Here the CDR3 DNA reads TGTGCCAGCAGCCCTTCGGCGGGAACGGGCACAGATACGCAGTATTTT. Protein product: CASSPSAGTGTDTQYF.

The sample holds one count of this clone. The rearrangement joins TRBV5-1 to TRBJ1-3; D is undetermined. The V end lost 3 bases, the J end lost 1 base, and 17 bases lay between the germline ends. The germline gives CDR1 SGHRS, CDR2 YFSETQ. The CDR3 is made up of 17 amino acids. CDR3 bases: TGCGCCAGCAGCTCACAGAAGGTTTCGCGATCTGGAAACACCATATATTTT. The encoded protein is CASSSQKVSRSGNTIYF.

The rearrangement links TRBV19 to TRBJ1-2; D may be TRBD1 (5 bases). This CDR3 has 13 residues. Trimming stripped 6 bases from V and 7 bases from J, with 15 bases between. Germline values: CDR1 LNHDA, CDR2 SQIVND (reference sequence). CDR3 residues: CASSLRDPTGYTF. The CDR3 DNA follows: TGTGCCAGTAGCCTCAGGGATCCAACTGGCTACACCTTC. The full variable domain, completed using reference TRBV19 and TRBJ1-2, is DGGITQSPKYLFRKEGQNVTLSCEQNLNHDAMYWYRQDPGQGLRLIYYSQIVNDFQKGDIAEGYSVSREKKESFPLTVTSAQKNPTAFYLCASSLRDPTGYTFGSGTRLTVV.